This T cell receptor (beta chain) stems from a study of T cell changes during pregnancy in multiple sclerosis. The V gene lost 1 base and the J gene lost 2 bases, with 9 bases spanning the gap. Germline CDR1 reads GTSNPN; CDR2 reads SVGIG (reference sequence). The CDR3 runs to 14 residues. TCRdb's table, derived via immunoSEQ multiplex PCR, lists solely in-frame clones and lacks some. The table has under 60,000 clones, about 90% seen once. The V and J genes are TRBV30 and TRBJ1-5; perhaps TRBD1 as D (6 bases). Material: CD4+ T cells from peripheral blood mononuclear cells, obtained in the second trimester of pregnancy. This TCR derives from a female donor in good health, enrolled as a control in a pregnancy study. The CDR3 loop is CAWSGAGGNQPQHF. The CDR3 coding sequence is TGTGCCTGGAGTGGGGCAGGGGGCAATCAGCCCCAGCATTTT. Based on the CDR3 plus reference TRBV30 and TRBJ1-5, the full variable domain is SQTIHQWPATLVQPVGSPLSLECTVEGTSNPNLYWYRQAAGRGLQLLFYSVGIGQISSEVPQNLSASRPQDRQFILSSKKLLLSDSGFYLCAWSGAGGNQPQHFGDGTRLSIL.